This entry is about one TCR beta chain. The CDR3 spans 14 residues. V was trimmed by 3 bases and J by 0 bases, leaving 9 bases between them. Per germline, CDR1 MNHEY and CDR2 SMNVEV (reference sequence). Per the study methods: Amplification of reference gene primers was used by the study to estimate nucleated cell counts. Libraries were prepared by immunoSEQ multiplex PCR; TCRdb keeps only in-frame clonotypes and omits some of them. Clonal size and the V and J genes are those of that table, whereas D and trimming came from the DNA. The table lists about 68,000 clones, roughly 89% of them singletons. The data belong to a study of blood T cell repertoires in COVID-19. Study details: Sites across the United States, Italy and Spain contributed samples from acute and convalescent COVID-19. PBMCs, B-cell-depleted T cells, or T cells provided the cDNA or gDNA that made up the material.

The specimen sequenced was peripheral blood. The sequence was collected from a middle-aged man with active COVID-19. The chain employs TRBV27 and TRBJ2-7; D is possibly TRBD2 (5 bases). The CDR3 loop is CASSFRGTSYEQYF. The CDR3 nucleotides read TGTGCCAGCAGTTTCCGGGGTACCTCCTACGAGCAGTACTTC.